The sequence of this T cell receptor beta chain was determined in a study of shared clonotypes between healthy human individuals. Study in general: Three men and a couple of women, aged 18 to 49, were donors. Used for every donor were three CD4 naive, three CD4 memory, two CD8 naive and one CD8 memory plate. Findings of the study overall: Clonotype sharing among donors likely depends on sequencing depth. Naive subsets generally had larger estimated richness than memory subsets.

Worth noting for this clone: Its specificity is unknown.

Sequencing used immunoSEQ multiplex PCR; TCRdb keeps in-frame clones, though not all of them. The sample lists fewer than 400,000 clones; 74% were seen once. The CDR3 spans 17 residues. The clonotype originates from a man under 40 in good health. The gene calls are TRBV1 and TRBJ2-3; the table's TRBD1 call for D was not verified on the DNA. TRBV1 is designated a pseudogene. The sequencing input was memory CD4+ T cells sorted from blood. Sample subset: CD45RA-negative fraction. In DNA, the CDR3 is TGCACCAGCAGCCAAGACAGGTACCTTGGTGCGACAGATACGCAGTATTTT. Its translation is CTSSQDRYLGATDTQYF.